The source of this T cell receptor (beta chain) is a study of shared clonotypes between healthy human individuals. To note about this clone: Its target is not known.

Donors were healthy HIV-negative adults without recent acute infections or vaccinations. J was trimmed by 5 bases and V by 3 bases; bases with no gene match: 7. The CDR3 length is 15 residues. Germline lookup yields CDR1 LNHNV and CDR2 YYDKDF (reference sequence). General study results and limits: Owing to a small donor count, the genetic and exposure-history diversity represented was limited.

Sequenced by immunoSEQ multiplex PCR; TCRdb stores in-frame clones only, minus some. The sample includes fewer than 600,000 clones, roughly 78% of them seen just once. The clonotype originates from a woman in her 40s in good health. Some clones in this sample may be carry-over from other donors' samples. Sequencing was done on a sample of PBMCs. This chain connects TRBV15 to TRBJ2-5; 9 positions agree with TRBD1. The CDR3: CATSSRQGVLETQYF. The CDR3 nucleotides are TGTGCCACCAGCAGCCGACAGGGGGTACTGGAGACCCAGTACTTC.